This T cell receptor beta chain was captured by sequencing in a study of a mutant IDH1 vaccine in newly diagnosed glioma. Study information: Patients got their first vaccination 4-6 weeks after radiotherapy alone, or with temozolomide cycles. Patients got radiotherapy, temozolomide, or both beforehand, and most got both. General study points: In roughly 93% of patients, immune responses induced by the vaccine occurred.

Germline CDR1 and CDR2: SNHLY and FYNNEI. V was pared by 6 bases and J by 0 bases, with 3 bases of the junction left unmatched. The CDR3 has 15 amino acids. Regarding time point: week 5, during vaccination. The investigators gave 300 ug of mutant IDH1 20-mer peptide in each vaccine dose, together with topical imiquimod. Astrocytomas found in donors were new, WHO grade 3 or 4, IDH1-mutant and ATRX-lost. As regards this clone: Its antigen remains unidentified.

Clones were read by immunoSEQ multiplex PCR, and TCRdb kept only the in-frame ones, dropping some. The sample carries under 70,000 clones, around 81% recorded once. V and J are TRBV2 and TRBJ2-1; TRBD2 agrees at 9 bases. Material: PBMCs, obtained from a glioma patient whose treatment included an IDH1 peptide vaccine. The receptor comes from a man between 25 and 39 years old with glioma. The CDR3 coding sequence is TGTGCCAGCAGATTTAGCGGGAGCTCCTACAATGAGCAGTTCTTC. This codes for CASRFSGSSYNEQFF.